Following are 16 T cell receptor beta chains from one sample sequenced in a study of memory CD4+ T cells and cytomegalovirus serostatus. Sequenced by immunoSEQ multiplex PCR; TCRdb stores in-frame clones only, minus some. Of roughly 45,000 clones in the sample, around 80% were seen once. The sort gate was single viable CD3+CD4+CD8-CD45RO+ cells for memory CD4+ T cells. Sample: memory CD4+ T cells from blood. The receptors were gathered from an adult in good health and CMV-seronegative.

The V call is TRBV7-2, the J call TRBJ1-6; the D is unclear. From germline, CDR1 is SGHTA and CDR2 FQGNSA. The CDR3 contains 13 residues. Trimming left V 2 bases short and J 8 bases short, with 7 bases between. DNA of the CDR3: TGTGCCAGCAGCTTATACATAGATTCACCCCTCCACTTT. This codes for CASSLYIDSPLHF.

In this sample, this clone turned up a few times. Other DNA sequences in the same sample also yield this CDR3. The rearrangement links TRBV5-6 to TRBJ2-1; 10 nucleotides line up with TRBD1. Germline V lookup: CDR1 SGHDT, CDR2 YYEEEE. V shed 1 base and J 7 bases; nucleotides not matched to a gene: 5. The CDR3 has 15 residues. CDR3 loop: CASSLTRTGGNEQFF. For the CDR3, the DNA is TGTGCCAGCAGCTTGACCCGGACAGGGGGGAATGAGCAGTTCTTC.

V usage is TRBV5-4 and J usage is TRBJ1-1; 8 bases match TRBD1. This CDR3 comprises 15 residues. After removal of 3 bases from V and 5 bases from J, the junction contained 9 bases not matched to a gene. Germline loops: CDR1 SGHNT, CDR2 YYREEE (reference sequence). The CDR3 reads CASSYLTGEATEAFF. DNA for the CDR3: TGTGCCAGCAGCTACCTGACAGGGGAGGCTACTGAAGCTTTCTTT.

V usage is TRBV27 and J usage is TRBJ2-7; the match to TRBD1 covers 11 bases. The ends lost 5 bases at V and 4 bases at J; junction bases unmatched: 7. Germline CDR1 and CDR2: MNHEY and SMNVEV (reference sequence). The CDR3 sequence is 15 residues long. The CDR3 nucleotides are TGTGCCAGCAGTGCCTGGACAGGGGGCGCGTACGAGCAGTACTTC. Translated: CASSAWTGGAYEQYF.

This clone was found once. The chain employs TRBV28 and TRBJ2-2; D may be TRBD2 (7 bases). The CDR3 has 15 residues. The ends were cut back, 7 bases at V and 6 bases at J, with 18 bases in the middle. Germline CDR1 is MDHEN and CDR2 is SYDVKM. Here the CDR3 DNA reads TGTGCCAGCACCTTCGGAGGGGGGGTAGCCGGGGAGCTGTTTTTT. Translation: CASTFGGGVAGELFF.

The chain links TRBV7-2 to TRBJ2-1; TRBD2 might be the D (6 bases). Trimming took off 5 bases at V and 4 bases at J, with 12 bases between the two ends. CDR1 is SGHTA and CDR2 is FQGNSA in the germline V gene. This CDR3 spans 14 amino acids. This CDR3 reads CASSPGLLYNEQFF. CDR3 nucleotide sequence: TGTGCCAGCAGCCCAGGACTACTTTACAATGAGCAGTTCTTC.

This clone was seen once. The chain is built from TRBV6-1 and TRBJ1-4, with D tentatively TRBD1 (5 bases). The CDR3 runs 15 residues. Germline V CDR1 and CDR2: MNHNS, SASEGT. Trimming took 7 bases from V and 8 from J, leaving 20 bases between them. The CDR3 DNA follows: TGTGCCAGCAATCCGATGGGGCGGACGGGGGAAAAACTGTTTTTT. Amino acid sequence: CASNPMGRTGEKLFF.

This clone has just a few counts. The chain couples TRBV27 to TRBJ2-4; D perhaps matches TRBD2 (5 bases). Trimming cost V 4 bases and J 0 bases, with 22 bases left between them. Per germline, CDR1 MNHEY and CDR2 SMNVEV (reference sequence). The CDR3 has 19 amino acids. CDR3 in amino acids: CASSSKRLGTGLAKNIQYF. CDR3 nucleotides: TGTGCCAGCAGTTCCAAGAGGCTCGGAACCGGACTAGCCAAAAACATTCAGTACTTC.

The chain recombines TRBV6-1 with TRBJ2-6, with D possibly matching TRBD2 (5 bases). Germline values: CDR1 MNHNS, CDR2 SASEGT. The CDR3 runs to 15 residues. Trimming took 7 bases from V and 1 from J, leaving 11 bases between them. The DNA of the CDR3 is TGTGCCAGCACCCTGGACTCTTCTGGGGCCAACGTCCTGACTTTC. Amino acid sequence: CASTLDSSGANVLTF.

The V gene is TRBV6-5, the J gene TRBJ2-3; unclear D gene. The CDR3 length is 13 residues. Germline values: CDR1 MNHEY, CDR2 SVGAGI. Deletions cut 5 bases from V and 1 base from J, with 7 bases between. CDR3 nucleotides: TGTGCCAGCAGTAACTGGGGCACAGATACGCAGTATTTT. This codes for CASSNWGTDTQYF.

V and J are TRBV28 and TRBJ1-2; TRBD1 matches 7 bases. The V segment lost 9 bases and the J segment 1 base; nucleotides outside the gene matches: 8. The CDR3 has 14 amino acids. Germline CDR1 and CDR2: MDHEN and SYDVKM. The CDR3 nucleotides read TGTGCCAGTGGGGGGGACAGACTTAACTATGGCTACACCTTC. Translation: CASGGDRLNYGYTF.

This rearrangement joins TRBV28 to TRBJ2-3; 8 bases map to TRBD2. The CDR3 covers 17 residues. The J segment lost 4 bases and the V segment lost 4 bases, leaving 13 bases of the junction unmatched. In germline, CDR1 is MDHEN, CDR2 SYDVKM. The DNA of the CDR3 is TGTGCCAGCAGTTCCCTGGCGGGAGGAATTAGGGCAGATACGCAGTATTTT. Its protein is CASSSLAGGIRADTQYF.

V and J are TRBV10-3 and TRBJ2-7; 11 positions match TRBD1. The V segment lost 0 bases and the J segment 3 bases; nucleotides outside the gene matches: 1. This CDR3 spans 15 amino acids. Per germline, CDR1 ENHRY and CDR2 SYGVKD. The chain's CDR3 is CAISESGTGGYEQYF. The DNA for the CDR3 is TGTGCCATCAGTGAGTCGGGGACAGGGGGCTACGAGCAGTACTTC.

V is TRBV5-1 and J is TRBJ2-5; TRBD2 matches at 8 bases. The CDR3 sequence is 15 residues long. Per the germline V gene, CDR1 is SGHRS and CDR2 is YFSETQ. The V segment lost 2 bases and the J segment 1 base; nucleotides outside the gene matches: 4. CDR3 sequence: CASSLPLAGQETQYF. For the CDR3, the DNA is TGCGCCAGCAGCTTACCGCTAGCGGGCCAAGAGACCCAGTACTTC.

This sequence joins TRBV5-1 and TRBJ2-6; no reliable D call. Trimming left V 5 bases short and J 0 bases short, with 9 bases between. Germline lookup yields CDR1 SGHRS and CDR2 YFSETQ. CDR3 length equals 15 residues. The CDR3 loop reads CASRQSLSGANVLTF. CDR3 DNA sequence: TGCGCCAGCAGACAGTCCCTCTCTGGGGCCAACGTCCTGACTTTC.

V and J are TRBV18 and TRBJ1-3; 7 positions match TRBD1. Per germline, CDR1 KGHSH and CDR2 LQKENI. The CDR3 spans 14 residues. The V gene end was trimmed by 3 bases and the J gene end by 2 bases; junction bases not matched to a gene: 1. CDR3 DNA: TGTGCCAGCTCACCTACAGGGGCTGGAAACACCATATATTTT. Its protein product is CASSPTGAGNTIYF.